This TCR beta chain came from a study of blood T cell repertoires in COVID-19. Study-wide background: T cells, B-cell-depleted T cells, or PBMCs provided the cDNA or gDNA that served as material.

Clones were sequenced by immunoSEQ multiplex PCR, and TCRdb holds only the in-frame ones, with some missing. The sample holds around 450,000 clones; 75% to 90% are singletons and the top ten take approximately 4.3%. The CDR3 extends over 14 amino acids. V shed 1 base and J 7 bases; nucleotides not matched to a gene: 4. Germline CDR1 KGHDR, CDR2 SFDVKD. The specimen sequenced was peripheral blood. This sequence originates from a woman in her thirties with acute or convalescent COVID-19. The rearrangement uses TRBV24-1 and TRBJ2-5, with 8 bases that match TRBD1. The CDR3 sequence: CATSDFETGGTQYF. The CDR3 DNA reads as TGTGCCACCAGTGATTTCGAAACAGGGGGGACCCAGTACTTC.